What follows are 25 T cell receptor beta chains derived from one specimen sequenced in a study of cytomegalovirus exposure and HLA in healthy donors. A multiplex PCR was run with 60 Vbeta primers and 13 Jbeta primers. This table comes from immunoSEQ multiplex PCR, and its TCRdb copy is limited to in-frame clones, with some not included. The table shows 110,000 to 150,000 clones, with 75% to 80% occurring only once. Sequencing was carried out using PBMCs. All receptors come from a woman younger than 35 in good health and CMV-seropositive.

This clone occurred once. The chain couples TRBV11-3 to TRBJ2-1, with 8 bases lining up with TRBD2. The V gene end was trimmed by 5 bases and the J gene end by 6 bases; junction bases not matched to a gene: 3. This CDR3 is 13 amino acids long. The V gene's germline CDR1 is SGHNT and CDR2 YENEEA. CDR3 sequence reads: CASSPGGRNEQFF. The CDR3 DNA is TGTGCCAGCAGCCCGGGGGGGCGCAATGAGCAGTTCTTC.

This chain joins TRBV11-2 and TRBJ2-6; 9 bases line up with TRBD1. CDR1 is SGHAT and CDR2 is FQNNGV in the germline V gene. This CDR3 is 19 amino acids long. V lost 0 bases and J lost 0; bases outside the gene matches: 6. Here the CDR3 DNA reads TGTGCCAGCAGCTTAGATCGGACAGGGGCTTCCTCTGGGGCCAACGTCCTGACTTTC. It is translated as CASSLDRTGASSGANVLTF.

This clone was seen just once. The V and J genes are TRBV6-5 and TRBJ2-1; 11 bases line up with TRBD1. Germline CDR1 MNHEY, CDR2 SVGAGI. Trimming took 2 bases from V and 4 from J; bases not matched to a gene: 1. The CDR3 consists of 15 residues. The CDR3 DNA follows: TGTGCCAGCAGTTACCGGGACAGGGGGTACAATGAGCAGTTCTTC. It encodes CASSYRDRGYNEQFF.

The chain combines TRBV7-9 with TRBJ2-7, with a weak D call TRBD1 (5 bases). V lost 2 bases and J lost 5, with 13 bases in between. Germline-derived CDR1 and CDR2 are SEHNR and FQNEAQ (reference sequence). This CDR3 contains 14 residues. CDR3 residues: CASSLSGFNDEQYF. Written as DNA, the CDR3 is TGTGCCAGCAGCTTATCAGGGTTTAACGACGAGCAGTACTTC.

The CDR3 is CASSGGQAQYNEQFF. The CDR3 DNA is TGTGCCAGCAGTGGGGGACAGGCCCAATACAATGAGCAGTTCTTC. The rearrangement joins TRBV25-1 to TRBJ2-1; 8 bases fit TRBD1. The V segment lost 4 bases and the J segment 4 bases; nucleotides outside the gene matches: 6. CDR1 is MGHDK and CDR2 is SYGVNS in the germline V gene. The CDR3 contains 15 residues.

For this clone: The junction departs from germline at one end; a sequencing error may be responsible. The chain has TRBV6-5 and TRBJ2-5; the D gene is possibly TRBD1 (6 bases). The germline V gene encodes CDR1 MNHEY and CDR2 SVGAGI. CDR3 length equals 11 residues. DNA of the CDR3: TGTGCAAGCAGTTACTCAGGGACACAGTACTTC. Its protein product is CASSYSGTQYF.

This chain connects TRBV4-3 to TRBJ1-2, with TRBD1 as a possible D gene (6 bases). The CDR3 spans 17 residues. Per germline, CDR1 LGHNA and CDR2 YSLEER. Trimming cost V 0 bases and J 2 bases, with 16 bases left between them. CDR3 DNA sequence: TGCGCCAGCAGCCAAGATCGGGCAGGGGCGAGGAACTATGGCTACACCTTC. Translation: CASSQDRAGARNYGYTF.

CDR3 DNA: TGTGCCAGCAAAGCCAGGGGGAGAAATCAGCCCCAGCATTTT. It specifies CASKARGRNQPQHF. V usage is TRBV6-1 and J usage is TRBJ1-5, with 7 bases matching TRBD1. Germline V gene data show CDR1 as MNHNS and CDR2 as SASEGT. The J segment lost 4 bases and the V segment lost 7 bases, leaving 7 bases of the junction unmatched. The CDR3 is 14 amino acids.

The V and J genes are TRBV6-4 and TRBJ2-2, with D tentatively TRBD1 (6 bases). There are 17 residues in the CDR3. The V gene lost 3 bases and the J gene lost 0 bases, with 14 bases spanning the gap. Per the germline V gene, CDR1 is MRHNA and CDR2 is SNTAGT. CDR3 sequence reads: CASSEVLQGANTGELFF. For the CDR3, the DNA is TGTGCCAGCAGTGAGGTCCTACAGGGAGCGAACACCGGGGAGCTGTTTTTT.

The genes are TRBV30 and TRBJ1-1, with a weak D call TRBD1 (6 bases). Trimming removed 3 bases from V and 5 bases from J, with 13 bases in between. The CDR3 is made up of 13 amino acids. From germline, CDR1 is GTSNPN and CDR2 SVGIG (reference sequence). CDR3 nucleotide sequence: TGTGCCTGGAGCCTCAGGCAGGGGACTGAAGCTTTCTTT. Its translation: CAWSLRQGTEAFF. Filled out from reference TRBV30 and TRBJ1-1, the complete variable domain reads SQTIHQWPATLVQPVGSPLSLECTVEGTSNPNLYWYRQAAGRGLQLLFYSVGIGQISSEVPQNLSASRPQDRQFILSSKKLLLSDSGFYLCAWSLRQGTEAFFGQGTRLTVV.

The gene calls are TRBV6-5 and TRBJ2-2; 7 bases match TRBD1. Germline trimming cut 1 base from V and 5 bases from J; bases unmatched to any gene: 7. Germline CDR1 is MNHEY and CDR2 is SVGAGI. This CDR3 contains 16 residues. This chain's CDR3 is CASSYYIGRGTGELFF. CDR3 in DNA: TGTGCCAGCAGTTACTACATCGGCAGGGGGACCGGGGAGCTGTTTTTT.

This clone was counted once. The V gene is TRBV18, the J gene TRBJ2-4; 13 bases map to TRBD2. Germline lookup yields CDR1 KGHSH and CDR2 LQKENI. The J segment lost 8 bases and the V segment lost 6 bases, leaving 13 bases of the junction unmatched. This CDR3 region has 17 residues. CDR3 region: CASSPTSGGAPEDIQYF. For the CDR3, the DNA is TGTGCCAGCTCTCCTACTAGCGGGGGGGCCCCCGAGGACATTCAGTACTTC.

This clone was recorded only once. The CDR3 DNA follows: TGTGCCAGCAGCCGAAACGCAGGGTATGAGCAGTTCTTC. This sequence encodes CASSRNAGYEQFF. The gene calls are TRBV5-8 and TRBJ2-1; D may be TRBD1 (5 bases). The CDR3 spans 13 residues. V was trimmed by 4 bases and J by 8 bases, leaving 13 bases between them. The germline CDR1 and CDR2 sequences are SGHTS and YDEGEE.

This clone was counted between two and nine times. This chain links TRBV5-4 with TRBJ1-1; TRBD1 might be the D (6 bases). V was shortened by 4 bases and J by 1 base, with 11 bases between the two germline ends. This CDR3 comprises 14 residues. Per the germline V gene, CDR1 is SGHNT and CDR2 is YYREEE (reference sequence). The CDR3 is CASSPPRGNTEAFF. CDR3 DNA: TGTGCCAGCAGCCCGCCCAGGGGGAACACTGAAGCTTTCTTT.

This clone was picked up one time. The chain recombines TRBV5-1 with TRBJ1-2; a possible D gene is TRBD1 (6 bases). Germline V lookup: CDR1 SGHRS, CDR2 YFSETQ. Between the trimmed V and J ends, which lost 7 bases and 4 bases, there was a span of 23 bases. The CDR3 covers 16 residues. CDR3 sequence reads: CASRDEGGGHGYGYTF. In DNA, the CDR3 is TGCGCCAGCCGCGATGAGGGTGGGGGCCACGGCTATGGCTACACCTTC.

This clone was found a few times. The genes are TRBV10-3 and TRBJ2-3; 9 bases line up with TRBD1. Germline lookup yields CDR1 ENHRY and CDR2 SYGVKD. V trimming: 4 bases; J trimming: 2 bases; junction bases outside the gene matches: 10. This CDR3 is 17 amino acids long. The chain's CDR3 is CAISGSPRTGDTDTQYF. The DNA of the CDR3 is TGTGCCATCAGTGGCAGCCCGAGGACAGGGGACACAGATACGCAGTATTTT.

The V gene is TRBV6-5, the J gene TRBJ1-1; the match to TRBD1 covers 7 bases. CDR3 length equals 14 residues. Unmatched junction bases numbered 8, after V lost 2 bases and J lost 8 bases. The germline V gene encodes CDR1 MNHEY and CDR2 SVGAGI. The CDR3 spells CASSYRAKTGEAFF. CDR3 bases: TGTGCCAGCAGTTACCGCGCCAAGACAGGGGAAGCTTTCTTT.

The chain employs TRBV7-8 and TRBJ2-1, with 10 bases that match TRBD2. V gave up 0 bases and J gave up 8 bases; unmatched junction bases: 16. The germline gives CDR1 SGHVS, CDR2 FQNEAQ. The CDR3 extends over 19 amino acids. The CDR3 region is CASSLAARGTRTSGDEQFF. The DNA for the CDR3 is TGTGCCAGCAGCTTAGCGGCCCGGGGGACCCGGACTAGCGGAGATGAGCAGTTCTTC. Supplemented by reference TRBV7-8 and TRBJ2-1, the full variable domain reads GAGVSQSPRYKVAKRGQDVALRCDPISGHVSLFWYQQALGQGPEFLTYFQNEAQLDKSGLPSDRFFAERPEGSVSTLKIQRTQQEDSAVYLCASSLAARGTRTSGDEQFFGPGTRLTVL.

The rearrangement uses TRBV10-3 and TRBJ2-1, with 8 bases matching TRBD1. The V gene end was trimmed by 3 bases and the J gene end by 7 bases; junction bases not matched to a gene: 5. There are 14 residues in the CDR3. Germline CDR1 reads ENHRY; CDR2 reads SYGVKD. The CDR3 protein is CAISDGQGANEQFF. The CDR3 DNA reads TGTGCCATCAGTGATGGCCAGGGGGCGAATGAGCAGTTCTTC.

This rearrangement joins TRBV28 to TRBJ2-6, with D perhaps TRBD1 (5 bases). Germline CDR1 is MDHEN and CDR2 is SYDVKM. V was shortened by 6 bases and J by 2 bases, with 11 bases between the two germline ends. This CDR3 comprises 15 residues. The CDR3 DNA reads TGTGCCAGCAGCTCAACAGGTACTGGGGCCAACGTCCTGACTTTC. Amino acids: CASSSTGTGANVLTF.

V usage is TRBV18 and J usage is TRBJ1-2, with TRBD1 matching 7 bases. Trimming cost V 7 bases and J 6 bases; bases outside gene matches: 5. The CDR3 runs 12 residues. Per germline, CDR1 KGHSH and CDR2 LQKENI. The CDR3 bases are TGTGCCAGCTTCCGACAGGGCCATGGCTACACCTTC. Translation: CASFRQGHGYTF.

V is TRBV15 and J is TRBJ2-1, with 8 bases identical to TRBD2. Trimming cost V 2 bases and J 4 bases; bases outside gene matches: 7. The CDR3 has 16 amino acids. CDR1 and CDR2 from the germline V gene are LNHNV and YYDKDF (reference sequence). CDR3 nucleotides: TGTGCCACCAGCAGAATTAGAGCGGGGGCTTACAATGAGCAGTTCTTC. Its translation: CATSRIRAGAYNEQFF.

This rearrangement joins TRBV5-1 to TRBJ1-3; D unclear. The length of the CDR3 is 15 residues. Trimming left V 1 base short and J 4 bases short, with 12 bases between. Germline CDR1 and CDR2: SGHRS and YFSETQ. CDR3 region: CASSLLSGGGNTIYF. CDR3 bases: TGCGCCAGCAGCTTGTTGTCAGGAGGCGGAAACACCATATATTTT.

This clone appeared once. The chain has TRBV10-3 and TRBJ1-1; D is ambiguous. The CDR3 consists of 15 residues. V lost 2 bases to trimming and J lost 1 base, with 11 bases between them. Germline-derived CDR1 and CDR2 are ENHRY and SYGVKD. The CDR3 sequence: CAISEGSLPNTEAFF. Here the CDR3 DNA reads TGTGCCATCAGTGAGGGGTCACTACCGAACACTGAAGCTTTCTTT.

The chain carries TRBV19 and TRBJ1-1; D is perhaps TRBD1 (6 bases). Germline CDR1 LNHDA, CDR2 SQIVND (reference sequence). The V and J ends lost 2 bases and 2 bases respectively, with 12 bases between them. The CDR3 spans 15 residues. CDR3 amino acids: CASSIQGTPNTEAFF. CDR3 nucleotides: TGTGCCAGTAGTATACAGGGGACCCCTAACACTGAAGCTTTCTTT.